The T cell receptor (beta chain) under discussion was sequenced for a study of T cell changes during pregnancy in multiple sclerosis. Measured with immunoSEQ multiplex PCR; TCRdb has only the in-frame clones, and not every one. The table lists 37,000 or so clones, 90% to 95% of them singletons, with approximately 0.47% in the top ten. V shed 3 bases and J 1 base; nucleotides not matched to a gene: 7. Germline CDR1 MDHEN, CDR2 SYDVKM. CDR3 length equals 16 residues. The J gene is TRBJ1-1, the V gene TRBV28; TRBD1 aligns across 8 bases. This sequence originates from a female donor in good health, enrolled as a control in a pregnancy study. This material consisted of CD4+ T cells from peripheral blood mononuclear cells, taken in the second trimester of pregnancy. The DNA for the CDR3 is TGTGCCAGCAGTTTTCGACAGGGGCGTGGGAACACTGAAGCTTTCTTT. It specifies CASSFRQGRGNTEAFF.